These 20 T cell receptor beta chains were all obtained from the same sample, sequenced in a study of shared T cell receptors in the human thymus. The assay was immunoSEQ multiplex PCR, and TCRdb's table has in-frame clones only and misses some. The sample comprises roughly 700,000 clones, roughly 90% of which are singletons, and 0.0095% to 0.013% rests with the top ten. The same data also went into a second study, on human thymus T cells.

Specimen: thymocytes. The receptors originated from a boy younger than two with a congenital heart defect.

The CDR3 spells CASSPQGGYYEQYF. DNA of the CDR3: TGTGCCAGCAGTCCCCAGGGAGGGTACTACGAGCAGTACTTC. The V gene is TRBV27, the J gene TRBJ2-7, with TRBD2 matching 7 bases. The CDR3 totals 14 residues. CDR1 and CDR2 from the germline V gene are MNHEY and SMNVEV (reference sequence). J was trimmed by 3 bases and V by 5 bases; bases with no gene match: 7.

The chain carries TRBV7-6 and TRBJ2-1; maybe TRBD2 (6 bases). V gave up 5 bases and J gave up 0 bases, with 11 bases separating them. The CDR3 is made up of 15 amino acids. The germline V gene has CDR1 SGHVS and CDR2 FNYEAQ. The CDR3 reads CASSPEGSSYNEQFF. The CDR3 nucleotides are TGTGCCAGCAGCCCGGAGGGGAGCTCCTACAATGAGCAGTTCTTC.

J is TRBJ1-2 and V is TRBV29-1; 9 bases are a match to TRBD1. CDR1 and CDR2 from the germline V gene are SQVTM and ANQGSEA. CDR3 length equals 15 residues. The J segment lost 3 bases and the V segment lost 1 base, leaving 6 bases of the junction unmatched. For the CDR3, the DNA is TGCAGCGTTGAAGTAACAGGGGGCACTGACTATGGCTACACCTTC. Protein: CSVEVTGGTDYGYTF.

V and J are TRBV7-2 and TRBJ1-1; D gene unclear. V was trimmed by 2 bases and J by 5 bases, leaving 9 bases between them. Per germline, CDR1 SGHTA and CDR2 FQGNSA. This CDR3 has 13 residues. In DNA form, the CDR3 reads TGTGCCAGCAGCTTATATCAGGAAACTGAAGCTTTCTTT. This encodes CASSLYQETEAFF.

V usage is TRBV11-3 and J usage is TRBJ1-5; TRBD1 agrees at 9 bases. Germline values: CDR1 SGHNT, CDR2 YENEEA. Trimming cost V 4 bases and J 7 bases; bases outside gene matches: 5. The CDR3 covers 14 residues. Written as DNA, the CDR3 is TGTGCCAGCAGCTACCGGGACAGGGACCAGCCCCAGCATTTT. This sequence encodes CASSYRDRDQPQHF.

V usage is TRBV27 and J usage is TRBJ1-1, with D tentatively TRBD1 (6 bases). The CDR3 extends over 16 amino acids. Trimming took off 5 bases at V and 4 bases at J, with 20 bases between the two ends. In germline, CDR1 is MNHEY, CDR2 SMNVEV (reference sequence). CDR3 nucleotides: TGTGCCAGCAGTAACAACAGGGAGGGGAAGGTCACTGAAGCTTTCTTT. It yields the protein CASSNNREGKVTEAFF.

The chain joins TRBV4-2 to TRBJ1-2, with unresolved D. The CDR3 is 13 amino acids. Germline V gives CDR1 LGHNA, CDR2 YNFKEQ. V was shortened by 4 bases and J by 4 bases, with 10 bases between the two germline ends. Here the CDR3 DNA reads TGTGCCAGCAGCCCGCGGATGGGCTATGGCTACACCTTC. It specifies CASSPRMGYGYTF.

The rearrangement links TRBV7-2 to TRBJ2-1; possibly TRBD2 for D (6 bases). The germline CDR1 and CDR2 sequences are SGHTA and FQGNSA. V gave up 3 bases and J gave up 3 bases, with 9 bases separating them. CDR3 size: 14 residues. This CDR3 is CASSLKEGYNEQFF. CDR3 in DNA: TGTGCCAGCAGCTTGAAGGAGGGCTACAATGAGCAGTTCTTC.

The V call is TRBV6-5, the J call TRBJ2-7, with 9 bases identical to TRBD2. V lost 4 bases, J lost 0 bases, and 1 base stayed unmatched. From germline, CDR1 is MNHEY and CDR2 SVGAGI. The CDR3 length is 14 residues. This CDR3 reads CASSCSGSSYEQYF. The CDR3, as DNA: TGTGCCAGCAGTTGTAGCGGGAGCTCCTACGAGCAGTACTTC.

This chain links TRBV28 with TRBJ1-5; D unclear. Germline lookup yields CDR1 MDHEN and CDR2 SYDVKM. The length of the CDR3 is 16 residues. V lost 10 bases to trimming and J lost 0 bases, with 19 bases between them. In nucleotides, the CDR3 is TGTGCCACTTCCGAGGGTACCCCCTTTAGCAATCAGCCCCAGCATTTT. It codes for CATSEGTPFSNQPQHF.

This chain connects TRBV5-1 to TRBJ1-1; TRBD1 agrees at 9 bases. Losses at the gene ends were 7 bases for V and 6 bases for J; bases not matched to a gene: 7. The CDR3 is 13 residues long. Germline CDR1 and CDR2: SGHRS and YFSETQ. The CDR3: CASGTGKDAEAFF. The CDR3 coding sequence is TGCGCCAGCGGGACAGGGAAGGATGCTGAAGCTTTCTTT. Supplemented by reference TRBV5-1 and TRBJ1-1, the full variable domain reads KAGVTQTPRYLIKTRGQQVTLSCSPISGHRSVSWYQQTPGQGLQFLFEYFSETQRNKGNFPGRFSGRQFSNSRSEMNVSTLELGDSALYLCASGTGKDAEAFFGQGTRLTVV.

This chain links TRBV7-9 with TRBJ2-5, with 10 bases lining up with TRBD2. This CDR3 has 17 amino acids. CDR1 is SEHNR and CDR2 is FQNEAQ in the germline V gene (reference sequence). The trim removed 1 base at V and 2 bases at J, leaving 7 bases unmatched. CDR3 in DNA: TGTGCCAGCAGCTTAGTCGTGGAACTAGCGGGACAAGAGACCCAGTACTTC. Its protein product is CASSLVVELAGQETQYF.

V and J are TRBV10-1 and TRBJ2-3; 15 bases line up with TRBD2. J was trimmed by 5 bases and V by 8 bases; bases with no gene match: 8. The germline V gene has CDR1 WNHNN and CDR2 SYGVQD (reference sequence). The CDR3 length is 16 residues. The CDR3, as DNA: TGCGCCAGCGGGCAACCGGGACTAGCGGGAGGAGATACGCAGTATTTT. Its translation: CASGQPGLAGGDTQYF.

DNA of the CDR3: TGTGCCAGCAGCTTAATAGGAGACTACAAGCACCACTACGAGCAGTACTTC. Translation gives CASSLIGDYKHHYEQYF. The chain combines TRBV7-9 with TRBJ2-7; possibly TRBD2 for D (5 bases). Trimming cost V 2 bases and J 3 bases, with 20 bases left between them. There are 17 residues in the CDR3. Germline-derived CDR1 and CDR2 are SEHNR and FQNEAQ (reference sequence).

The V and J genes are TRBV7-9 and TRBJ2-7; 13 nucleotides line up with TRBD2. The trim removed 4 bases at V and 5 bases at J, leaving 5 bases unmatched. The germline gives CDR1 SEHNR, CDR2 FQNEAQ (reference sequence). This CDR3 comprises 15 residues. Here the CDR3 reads CASSWGLAGLHEQYF. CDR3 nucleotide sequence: TGTGCCAGCAGCTGGGGACTAGCGGGACTCCACGAGCAGTACTTC.

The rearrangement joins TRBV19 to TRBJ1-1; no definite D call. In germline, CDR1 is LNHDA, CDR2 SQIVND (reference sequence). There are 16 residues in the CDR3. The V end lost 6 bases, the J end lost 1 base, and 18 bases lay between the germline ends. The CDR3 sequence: CASSTAAPGSNTEAFF. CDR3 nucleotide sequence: TGTGCCAGTAGCACGGCTGCTCCGGGATCGAACACTGAAGCTTTCTTT.

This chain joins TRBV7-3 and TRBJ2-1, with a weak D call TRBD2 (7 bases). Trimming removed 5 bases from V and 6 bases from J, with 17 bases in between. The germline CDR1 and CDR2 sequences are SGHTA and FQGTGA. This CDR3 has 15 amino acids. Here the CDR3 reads CASSLEGGGTNEQFF. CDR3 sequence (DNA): TGTGCCAGCAGCCTCGAGGGGGGAGGGACCAATGAGCAGTTCTTC. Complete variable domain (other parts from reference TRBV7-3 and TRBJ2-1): GAGVSQTPSNKVTEKGKYVELRCDPISGHTALYWYRQSLGQGPEFLIYFQGTGAADDSGLPNDRFFAVRPEGSVSTLKIQRTERGDSAVYLCASSLEGGGTNEQFFGPGTRLTVL.

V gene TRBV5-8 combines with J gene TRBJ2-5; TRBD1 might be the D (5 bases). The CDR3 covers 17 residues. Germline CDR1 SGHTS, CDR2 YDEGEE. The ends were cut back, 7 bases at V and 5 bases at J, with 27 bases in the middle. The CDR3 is CASGTQGSPYDGETQYF. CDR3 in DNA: TGTGCCAGCGGAACCCAGGGATCCCCATATGACGGGGAGACCCAGTACTTC.

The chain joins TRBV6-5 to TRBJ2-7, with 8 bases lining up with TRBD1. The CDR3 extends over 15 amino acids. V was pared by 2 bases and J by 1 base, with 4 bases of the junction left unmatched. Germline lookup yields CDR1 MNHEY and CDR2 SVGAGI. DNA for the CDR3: TGTGCCAGCAGTTACGGGACAGGATGGTCCTACGAGCAGTACTTC. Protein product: CASSYGTGWSYEQYF.

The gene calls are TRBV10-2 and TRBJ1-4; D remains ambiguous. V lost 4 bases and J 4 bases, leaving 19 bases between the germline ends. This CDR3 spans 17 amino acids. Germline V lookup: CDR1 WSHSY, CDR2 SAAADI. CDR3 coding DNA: TGCGCCAGCAGTGTCGGTCTTCTAAGTCCCTTTAATGAAAAACTGTTTTTT. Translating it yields CASSVGLLSPFNEKLFF.